The clone carrying this T cell receptor (beta chain) has more than one count but fewer than ten. The antigen remains undetermined. One junction end disagrees with the germline gene, perhaps due to a read error. The length of the CDR3 is 12 residues. CDR1 is SGHTA, CDR2 FQGNSA, per germline. Newly diagnosed hyperthyroidism patients aged 18 to 65 years had disease lasting under 2 months. Fresh peripheral blood, 8 to 10 ml, was the source of the PBMCs. Template material for amplifying TCR beta CDR3 regions consisted of RNA transcripts. Primed by the HTBI set, a first-round RT-PCR was run on the TCR CDR3. TCRdb re-called the multiplex PCR reads with MiXCR, one entry per CDR3 protein. The sample comprises approximately 520,000 distinct CDR3 sequences, more than 20% of which are singletons, and around 27% rests with the top ten. The data were obtained in a study of T cells in Graves' hyperthyroidism and ophthalmopathy. General study points: A model built on 13 V-J features separated ophthalmopathy from stable hyperthyroidism.

Sequenced: blood. The chain uses TRBV7-2 and TRBJ2-7, with a weak D call TRBD2 (5 bases). The receptor's source is a young man with Graves' hyperthyroidism. Written as DNA, the CDR3 is TGTGCCACCCAACTGTTAGACTACGATCAGTACTTC. It specifies CATQLLDYDQYF. The whole variable domain, remainder taken from reference TRBV7-2 and TRBJ2-7, is GAGVSQSPSNKVTEKGKDVELRCDPISGHTALYWYRQSLGQGLEFLIYFQGNSAPDKSGLPSDRFSAERTGGSVSTLTIQRTQQEDSAVYLCATQLLDYDQYFGPGTRLTVT.